The 30 T cell receptor beta chains listed next were all sequenced from one sample in a study of blood T cell repertoires in COVID-19. Sequencing was performed with immunoSEQ multiplex PCR; in TCRdb, only in-frame clones are kept and a portion is missing. Of about 280,000 clones listed, approximately 81% are singletons. Material: PBMCs or T cells enriched from blood (not recorded which). The receptors come from a woman aged 45-65 years who had recovered from COVID-19.

The genes are TRBV3-1 (or the pseudogene TRBV3-2) and TRBJ2-7; D may be TRBD2 (6 bases). V was cut by 8 bases and J by 5 bases, with 19 bases left in between. CDR1 is LGHDT and CDR2 is YNNKEL in the germline V gene (reference sequence). This CDR3 is 14 amino acids long. DNA for the CDR3: TGTGCCAGCGCTAACTTGGGACTGAGGCACGAGCAGTACTTC. Translated: CASANLGLRHEQYF.

This chain connects TRBV18 to TRBJ1-5; D unresolved. The CDR3 has 13 residues. Trimming cost V 5 bases and J 1 base, with 6 bases left between them. The V gene's germline CDR1 is KGHSH and CDR2 LQKENI. The CDR3 coding sequence is TGTGCCAGCTCATCGGTAAGCAATCAGCCCCAGCATTTT. It yields the protein CASSSVSNQPQHF.

This clone is a singleton in its sample. CDR3 DNA sequence: TGTGCCACCAGCAGAGATAGAGGGGGTGAGCAGTTCTTC. As protein: CATSRDRGGEQFF. The chain uses TRBV15 and TRBJ2-1; possibly TRBD1 for D (6 bases). This CDR3 is built from 13 residues. Looked up from germline, CDR1 is LNHNV and CDR2 is YYDKDF (reference sequence). V was cut by 0 bases and J by 9 bases, with 9 bases left in between.

V usage is TRBV12-3 or TRBV12-4 and J usage is TRBJ1-1, with TRBD1 identical over 8 bases. The CDR3 is 13 amino acids. The trim removed 7 bases at V and 11 bases at J, leaving 12 bases unmatched. CDR3 nucleotide sequence: TGTGCCAGCATTCCCCCCACAGGGGGTTCGGCTTTCTTT. Amino acids: CASIPPTGGSAFF.

The chain carries TRBV4-1 and TRBJ1-2, with D tentatively TRBD1 (5 bases). The ends were cut back, 4 bases at V and 5 bases at J, with 26 bases in the middle. This CDR3 region has 18 residues. The V gene's germline CDR1 is MGHRA and CDR2 YSYEKL. This chain's CDR3 is CASSLTMGPGGQRYGYTF. CDR3 DNA: TGCGCCAGCAGCCTCACGATGGGGCCAGGCGGTCAAAGGTATGGCTACACCTTC.

The CDR3 loop reads CATSDGDGGAEAFF. The CDR3 DNA reads as TGTGCCACCAGTGATGGGGACGGGGGAGCGGAAGCTTTCTTT. The V and J genes are TRBV24-1 and TRBJ1-1, with TRBD1 as a possible D gene (5 bases). The CDR3 loop spans 14 amino acids. CDR1 is KGHDR, CDR2 SFDVKD, per germline. Trimming took 3 bases from V and 8 from J, leaving 15 bases between them.

The J gene is TRBJ2-1, the V gene TRBV29-1; maybe TRBD2 (7 bases). The CDR3 contains 15 residues. The V gene's germline CDR1 is SQVTM and CDR2 ANQGSEA. Trimming shortened V by 3 bases and J by 8 bases, and 20 bases separated the two germline ends. The CDR3 DNA is TGCAGCGTTGAGAGCATCCGCGGGGGCGTCGATGAGCAGTTCTTC. Its protein product is CSVESIRGGVDEQFF.

The chain joins TRBV5-6 to TRBJ1-4; 8 positions agree with TRBD1. V lost 4 bases to trimming and J lost 4 bases; unmatched junction nucleotides: 6. CDR3 size: 15 residues. Looked up from germline, CDR1 is SGHDT and CDR2 is YYEEEE. The CDR3 sequence: CASSVTGVINEKLFF. CDR3 DNA: TGTGCCAGCAGCGTGACAGGGGTCATTAATGAAAAACTGTTTTTT.

V usage is TRBV5-1 and J usage is TRBJ1-4; D is ambiguous. V lost 5 bases and J 5 bases, leaving 7 bases between the germline ends. The length of the CDR3 is 12 residues. In germline, CDR1 is SGHRS, CDR2 YFSETQ. The CDR3 here is CASRGGNEKLFF. CDR3 nucleotide sequence: TGCGCCAGCAGAGGCGGAAATGAAAAACTGTTTTTT.

This clone came up a few times. V usage is TRBV2 and J usage is TRBJ1-5; no clear D. V dropped 6 bases and J dropped 1 base, with 4 bases sitting between them. Per germline, CDR1 SNHLY and CDR2 FYNNEI. This CDR3 has 12 amino acids. The CDR3 region is CASRRSNQPQHF. CDR3 bases: TGTGCCAGCAGGCGGAGCAATCAGCCCCAGCATTTT.

The chain couples TRBV28 to TRBJ1-5, with TRBD1 identical over 8 bases. Germline values: CDR1 MDHEN, CDR2 SYDVKM. The CDR3 consists of 16 residues. J gave up 4 bases and V 0 bases, and 5 bases lay outside the gene matches. CDR3 in amino acids: CASSLWAGGENQPQHF. The CDR3 coding sequence is TGTGCCAGCAGTTTATGGGCAGGGGGCGAAAATCAGCCCCAGCATTTT.

The rearrangement links TRBV7-8 to TRBJ2-7, with TRBD1 matching 10 bases. The V gene's germline CDR1 is SGHVS and CDR2 FQNEAQ. This CDR3 contains 17 residues. Trimming took 7 bases from V and 4 from J; bases not matched to a gene: 16. CDR3: CASTPWTGGERTYEQYF. The DNA for the CDR3 is TGTGCCAGCACCCCATGGACAGGGGGAGAGCGTACTTACGAGCAGTACTTC.

V gene TRBV4-2 combines with J gene TRBJ1-3; possibly TRBD1 for D (6 bases). Deletions cut 5 bases from V and 5 bases from J, with 10 bases between. The CDR3 consists of 13 residues. The germline V gene encodes CDR1 LGHNA and CDR2 YNFKEQ. Written as DNA, the CDR3 is TGTGCCAGCAGCAACCGGGACAGAAACACCATATATTTT. This codes for CASSNRDRNTIYF.

V gene TRBV30 combines with J gene TRBJ2-7; D possibly corresponds to TRBD2 (7 bases). CDR1 GTSNPN and CDR2 SVGIG come from the germline V gene (reference sequence). The germline V and J ends were trimmed by 1 base and 2 bases, with 9 bases remaining between them. CDR3 length equals 13 residues. DNA for the CDR3: TGTGCCTGGAGTGGCGGGGGCCCCTACGAGCAGTACTTC. Protein: CAWSGGGPYEQYF.

This clone was observed a handful of times. CDR3 bases: TGTGCCAGCAAGCAGGGCTCGAACACCGGGGAGCTGTTTTTT. Residues: CASKQGSNTGELFF. The chain couples TRBV2 to TRBJ2-2, with a possible D match to TRBD1 (5 bases). The V gene lost 7 bases and the J gene lost 0 bases, with 9 bases spanning the gap. The CDR3 extends over 14 amino acids. The germline V gene has CDR1 SNHLY and CDR2 FYNNEI.

The chain is built from TRBV3-1 (or the pseudogene TRBV3-2) and TRBJ2-3, with 10 nucleotides matching TRBD2. Trimming cost V 4 bases and J 0 bases; bases outside gene matches: 4. Germline V gene data show CDR1 as LGHDT and CDR2 as YNNKEL (reference sequence). This CDR3 is built from 16 residues. CDR3 sequence reads: CASSRLLAGSTDTQYF. The CDR3 DNA sequence: TGTGCCAGCAGCCGACTACTAGCGGGAAGCACAGATACGCAGTATTTT.

This clone was picked up one time. The chain joins TRBV4-1 to TRBJ2-2, with 7 positions matching TRBD1. Germline V gene data show CDR1 as MGHRA and CDR2 as YSYEKL. CDR3 length: 14 residues. V lost 5 bases and J lost 6; bases outside the gene matches: 6. The CDR3 sequence: CASSKVGGPGELFF. The DNA of the CDR3 is TGCGCCAGCAGCAAAGTAGGGGGCCCCGGGGAGCTGTTTTTT.

The chain couples TRBV11-1 to TRBJ1-1; weak D call: TRBD1 (6 bases). The CDR3 contains 14 residues. Trimming took 5 bases from V and 0 from J, leaving 10 bases between them. Germline values: CDR1 SGHAT, CDR2 FQDESV (reference sequence). DNA of the CDR3: TGTGCCAGCAGCCGGACAGCCCTGAACACTGAAGCTTTCTTT. Translated, it gives CASSRTALNTEAFF.

The V gene is TRBV3-1 (or the pseudogene TRBV3-2), the J gene TRBJ1-4; no firm D call. This CDR3 has 15 amino acids. V was trimmed by 7 bases and J by 0 bases, leaving 12 bases between them. Germline V lookup: CDR1 LGHDT, CDR2 YNNKEL (reference sequence). The CDR3 loop is CASTSLAATNEKLFF. In DNA form, the CDR3 reads TGTGCCAGCACCTCTTTGGCTGCAACTAATGAAAAACTGTTTTTT.

The rearrangement links TRBV7-2 to TRBJ2-1; possibly TRBD1 for D (6 bases). V gave up 3 bases and J gave up 5 bases, with 17 bases separating them. The CDR3 contains 16 residues. The V gene's germline CDR1 is SGHTA and CDR2 FQGNSA. This CDR3 reads CASSFRTGTNNNEQFF. The CDR3 DNA follows: TGTGCCAGCAGCTTCAGAACCGGGACAAATAACAATGAGCAGTTCTTC.

The CDR3: CASSPDMRASPLHF. CDR3 nucleotide sequence: TGTGCCAGCAGCCCGGATATGAGGGCTTCACCCCTCCACTTT. V gene TRBV9 combines with J gene TRBJ1-6; D ambiguous. Germline CDR1 SGDLS, CDR2 YYNGEE. V lost 4 bases, J lost 9 bases, and 14 bases lay in between. The CDR3 covers 14 residues.

This clone has just one count. One end of the junction fails to match germline, which may point to a read error. The chain is built from TRBV5-8 and TRBJ2-1; D might be TRBD1 (6 bases). The germline V gene encodes CDR1 SGHTS and CDR2 YDEGEE. The CDR3 is 16 amino acids. This CDR3 is CASSLGWAGAIHEQFF. The CDR3 nucleotides are TGTGCCAGCAGTTTGGGTTGGGCAGGGGCGATCCATGAGCAGTTCTTC. Based on the CDR3 plus reference TRBV5-8 and TRBJ2-1, the full variable domain is EAGVTQSPTHLIKTRGQQATLRCSPISGHTSVYWYQQALGLGLQFLLWYDEGEERNRGNFPPRFSGRQFPNYSSELNVNALELEDSALYLCASSLGWAGAIHEQFFGPGTRLTVL.

This clone has only one observation. The chain combines TRBV7-8 with TRBJ1-6, with TRBD1 identical over 10 bases. After removal of 5 bases from V and 6 bases from J, the junction contained 7 bases not matched to a gene. Germline CDR1 is SGHVS and CDR2 is FQNEAQ. CDR3 length: 16 residues. The CDR3 nucleotides read TGTGCCAGCAGCCCTGGGACAGGGGTTCGTAATTCACCCCTCCACTTT. Its translation is CASSPGTGVRNSPLHF.

The chain combines TRBV5-1 with TRBJ2-2; TRBD1 aligns across 7 bases. The CDR3 runs 15 residues. From germline, CDR1 is SGHRS and CDR2 YFSETQ. The junction had 11 bases not matched to a gene; V was cut back by 7 bases and J by 5 bases. The CDR3 loop is CASLEGQGVTGELFF. The CDR3 bases are TGCGCCAGCCTAGAAGGGCAGGGGGTGACCGGGGAGCTGTTTTTT.

This chain uses TRBV30 with TRBJ1-6; 8 bases are shared with TRBD1. Germline V gene lookup returns CDR1 GTSNPN and CDR2 SVGIG (reference sequence). The CDR3 contains 14 residues. The V and J ends lost 1 base and 11 bases, in that order; junction bases with no gene match: 7. The CDR3 DNA sequence: TGTGCCTGGAGTGGGACAGGGTCTGTTACACCCCTCCACTTT. As protein: CAWSGTGSVTPLHF.

The V call is TRBV12-3 or TRBV12-4, the J call TRBJ2-2; D unclear. This CDR3 has 13 residues. Trimming removed 5 bases from V and 0 bases from J, with 4 bases in between. CDR3 in DNA: TGTGCCAGCAGTCCGGCGAACACCGGGGAGCTGTTTTTT. Amino acid sequence: CASSPANTGELFF.

The chain couples TRBV4-3 to TRBJ2-6; maybe TRBD2 (5 bases). The germline gives CDR1 LGHNA, CDR2 YSLEER. Trimming cost V 2 bases and J 4 bases, with 12 bases left between them. The CDR3 runs to 16 residues. This chain's CDR3 is CASSQIPGYGANVLTF. CDR3 bases: TGCGCCAGCAGCCAAATTCCGGGGTACGGGGCCAACGTCCTGACTTTC.

The chain links TRBV5-1 to TRBJ1-6, with 11 nucleotides matching TRBD1. Losses at the gene ends were 0 bases for V and 7 bases for J; bases not matched to a gene: 3. Germline V lookup: CDR1 SGHRS, CDR2 YFSETQ. The CDR3 has 16 residues. CDR3 sequence (DNA): TGCGCCAGCAGCTTGGCTCGGGACAGGGGGAATTCACCCCTCCACTTT. Translation: CASSLARDRGNSPLHF.

V and J are TRBV10-3 and TRBJ1-2; 7 positions match TRBD1. Trimming cost V 10 bases and J 0 bases; bases outside gene matches: 5. Germline V CDR1 and CDR2: ENHRY, SYGVKD. This CDR3 is 13 amino acids long. The CDR3 protein is CATRDRTNYGYTF. The CDR3 DNA reads as TGTGCCACCCGGGACAGAACTAACTATGGCTACACCTTC.

For the CDR3, the DNA is TGCGCCAGCAGCTTGGCAGGGGGCAATTCACCCCTCCACTTT. This encodes CASSLAGGNSPLHF. The rearrangement uses TRBV5-1 and TRBJ1-6; 8 bases are a match to TRBD1. This CDR3 is built from 14 residues. Germline trimming cut 0 bases from V and 7 bases from J; bases unmatched to any gene: 0. The germline CDR1 and CDR2 sequences are SGHRS and YFSETQ.